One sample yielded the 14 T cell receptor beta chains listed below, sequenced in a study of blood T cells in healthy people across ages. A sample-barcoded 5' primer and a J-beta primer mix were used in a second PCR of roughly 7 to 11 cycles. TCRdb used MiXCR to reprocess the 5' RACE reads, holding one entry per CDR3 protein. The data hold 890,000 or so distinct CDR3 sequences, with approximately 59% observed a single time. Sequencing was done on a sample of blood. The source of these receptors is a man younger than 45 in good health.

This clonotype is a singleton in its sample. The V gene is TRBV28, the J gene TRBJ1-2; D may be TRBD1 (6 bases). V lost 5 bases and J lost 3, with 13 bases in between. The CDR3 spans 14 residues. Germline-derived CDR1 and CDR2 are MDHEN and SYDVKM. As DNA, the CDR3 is TGTGCCAGCAGTGGACACAGGGTTGACTATGGCTACACCTTC. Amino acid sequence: CASSGHRVDYGYTF.

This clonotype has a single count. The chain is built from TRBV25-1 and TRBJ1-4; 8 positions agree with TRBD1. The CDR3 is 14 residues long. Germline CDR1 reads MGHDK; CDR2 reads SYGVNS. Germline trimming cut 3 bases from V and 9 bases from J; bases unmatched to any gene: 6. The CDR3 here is CASSEPGGLKKLFF. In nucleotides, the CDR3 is TGTGCCAGCAGTGAGCCAGGGGGCTTGAAAAAACTGTTTTTT. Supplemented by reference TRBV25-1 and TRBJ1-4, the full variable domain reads EADIYQTPRYLVIGTGKKITLECSQTMGHDKMYWYQQDPGMELHLIHYSYGVNSTEKGDLSSESTVSRIRTEHFPLTLESARPSHTSQYLCASSEPGGLKKLFFGSGTQLSVL.

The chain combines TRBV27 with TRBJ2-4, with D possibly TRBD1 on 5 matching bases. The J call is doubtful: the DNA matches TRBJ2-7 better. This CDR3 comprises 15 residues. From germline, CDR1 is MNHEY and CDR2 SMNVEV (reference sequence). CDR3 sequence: CASSLSAGMWYEQYF. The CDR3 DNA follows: TGTGCCAGCAGTTTAAGCGCAGGGATGTGGTACGAGCAGTACTTC.

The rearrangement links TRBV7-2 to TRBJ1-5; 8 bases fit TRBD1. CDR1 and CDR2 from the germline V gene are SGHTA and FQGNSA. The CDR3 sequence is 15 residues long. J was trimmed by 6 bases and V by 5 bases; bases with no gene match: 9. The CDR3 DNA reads TGTGCCAGCAGCCGCGGACAGGGCGGCCTTCAGCCCCAGCATTTT. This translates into CASSRGQGGLQPQHF. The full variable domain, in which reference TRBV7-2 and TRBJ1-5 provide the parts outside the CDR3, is GAGVSQSPSNKVTEKGKDVELRCDPISGHTALYWYRQSLGQGLEFLIYFQGNSAPDKSGLPSDRFSAERTGGSVSTLTIQRTQQEDSAVYLCASSRGQGGLQPQHFGDGTRLSIL.

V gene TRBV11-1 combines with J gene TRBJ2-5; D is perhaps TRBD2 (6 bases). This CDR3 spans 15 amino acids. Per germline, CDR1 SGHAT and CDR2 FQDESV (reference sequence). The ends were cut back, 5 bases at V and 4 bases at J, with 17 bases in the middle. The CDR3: CASSPPREQGETQYF. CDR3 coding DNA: TGTGCCAGCAGCCCCCCTCGGGAGCAGGGAGAGACCCAGTACTTC.

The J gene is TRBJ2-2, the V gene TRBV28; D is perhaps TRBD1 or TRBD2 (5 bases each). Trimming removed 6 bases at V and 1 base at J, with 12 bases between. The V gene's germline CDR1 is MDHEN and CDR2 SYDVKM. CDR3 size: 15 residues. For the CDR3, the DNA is TGTGCCAGCAGAATTGGGACGGTGAACACCGGGGAGCTGTTTTTT. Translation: CASRIGTVNTGELFF.

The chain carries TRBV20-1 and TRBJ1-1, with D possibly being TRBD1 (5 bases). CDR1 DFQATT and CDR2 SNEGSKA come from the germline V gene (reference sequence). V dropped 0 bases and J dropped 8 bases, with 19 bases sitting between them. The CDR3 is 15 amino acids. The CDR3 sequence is CSARDIEGAGGEAFF. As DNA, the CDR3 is TGCAGTGCTAGAGATATTGAGGGCGCCGGGGGAGAAGCTTTCTTT.

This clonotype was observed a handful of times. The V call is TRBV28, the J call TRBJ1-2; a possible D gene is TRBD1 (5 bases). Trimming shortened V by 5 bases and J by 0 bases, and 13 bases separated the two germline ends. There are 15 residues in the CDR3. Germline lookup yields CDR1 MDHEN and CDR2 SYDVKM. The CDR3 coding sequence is TGTGCCAGCAGTACGCGACAGCTCCCTAACTATGGCTACACCTTC. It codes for CASSTRQLPNYGYTF.

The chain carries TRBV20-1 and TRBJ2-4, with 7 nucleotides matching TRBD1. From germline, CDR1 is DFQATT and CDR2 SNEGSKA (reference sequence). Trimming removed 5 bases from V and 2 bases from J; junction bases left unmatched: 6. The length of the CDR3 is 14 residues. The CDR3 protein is CSAVTGETKNIQYF. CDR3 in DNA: TGCAGTGCTGTCACAGGGGAAACCAAAAACATTCAGTACTTC.

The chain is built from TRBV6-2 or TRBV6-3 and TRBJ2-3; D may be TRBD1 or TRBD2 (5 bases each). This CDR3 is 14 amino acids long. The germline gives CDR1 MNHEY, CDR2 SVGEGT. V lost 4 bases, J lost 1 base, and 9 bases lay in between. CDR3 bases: TGTGCCAGCAGTTCTCTGGGGGGCACAGATACGCAGTATTTT. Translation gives CASSSLGGTDTQYF.

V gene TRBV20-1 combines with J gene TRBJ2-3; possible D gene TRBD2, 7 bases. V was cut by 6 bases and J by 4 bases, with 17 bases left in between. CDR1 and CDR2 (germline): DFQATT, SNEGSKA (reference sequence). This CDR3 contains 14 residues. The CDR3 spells CSAPPGGPPDTQYF. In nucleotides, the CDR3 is TGCAGTGCCCCACCCGGGGGGCCCCCAGATACGCAGTATTTT.

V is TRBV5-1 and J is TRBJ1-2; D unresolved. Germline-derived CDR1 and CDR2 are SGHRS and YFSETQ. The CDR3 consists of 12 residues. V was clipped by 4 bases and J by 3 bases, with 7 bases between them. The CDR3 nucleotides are TGCGCCAGCAGCGCAGAGTACTATGGCTACACCTTC. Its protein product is CASSAEYYGYTF.

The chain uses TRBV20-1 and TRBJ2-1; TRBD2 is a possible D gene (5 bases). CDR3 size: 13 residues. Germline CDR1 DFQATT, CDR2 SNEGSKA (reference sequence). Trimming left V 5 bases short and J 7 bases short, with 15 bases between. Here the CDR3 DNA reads TGCAGTGCTCCAAGACGGGGTGGGAATGAGCAGTTCTTC. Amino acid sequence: CSAPRRGGNEQFF.

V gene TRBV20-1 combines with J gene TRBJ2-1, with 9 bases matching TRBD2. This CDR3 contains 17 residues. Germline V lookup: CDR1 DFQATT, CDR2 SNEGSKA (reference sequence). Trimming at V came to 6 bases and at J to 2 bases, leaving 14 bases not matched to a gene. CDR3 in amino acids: CSASPRGIAGAYNEQFF. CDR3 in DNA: TGCAGTGCAAGTCCCCGGGGTATAGCGGGGGCCTACAATGAGCAGTTCTTC.